This T cell receptor beta chain was captured in a study of CD4+ T cells in melanoma. Only in-frame clones appear in the TCRdb table, and some are missing; sequencing was by immunoSEQ multiplex PCR. The sample carries 11,000 or so clones, approximately 71% recorded once. CDR3 length: 14 amino acids. The ends were cut back, 5 bases at V and 5 bases at J, with 15 bases in the middle. Germline lookup yields CDR1 SGHAT and CDR2 FQNNGV. Whole-study results and caveats: In melanoma, neoantigen-specific CD4+ T cells reportedly differed in differentiation state. CD8+ T cell, macrophage and B cell function reportedly correlated with neoantigen-specific CD4+ T cells.

A note on this clone: Its antigen is unidentified.

This chain uses TRBV11-2 with TRBJ2-5; D is unclear. The sequencing input was cells from a culture (not recorded whether cultured in vitro). The clonotype originates from a human donor with melanoma. CDR3 region: CASSRASIGETQYF. In nucleotides, the CDR3 is TGTGCCAGCAGCCGTGCGAGTATTGGGGAGACCCAGTACTTC.